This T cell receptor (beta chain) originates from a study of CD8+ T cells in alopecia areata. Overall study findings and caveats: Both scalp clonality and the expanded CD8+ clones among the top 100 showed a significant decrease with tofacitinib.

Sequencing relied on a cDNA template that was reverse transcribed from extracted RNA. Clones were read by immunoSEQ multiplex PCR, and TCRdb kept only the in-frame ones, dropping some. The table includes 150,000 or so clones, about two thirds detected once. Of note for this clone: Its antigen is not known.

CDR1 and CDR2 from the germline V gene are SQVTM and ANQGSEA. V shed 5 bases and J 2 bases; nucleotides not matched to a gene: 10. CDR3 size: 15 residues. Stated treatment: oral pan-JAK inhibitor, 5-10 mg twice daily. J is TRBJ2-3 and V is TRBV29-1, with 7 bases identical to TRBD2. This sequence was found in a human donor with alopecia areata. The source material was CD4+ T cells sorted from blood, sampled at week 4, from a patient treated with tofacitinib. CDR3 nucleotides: TGCAGCGTTCGGACTCTCGGGACTAACACAGATACGCAGTATTTT. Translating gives CSVRTLGTNTDTQYF.